This is a list of T cell receptor beta chains from one sample in a study of blood T cell repertoires in COVID-19. Produced via immunoSEQ multiplex PCR; TCRdb's table is partial and in-frame only. The sample contains under 100,000 clones, roughly 87% of which appear only once. The sequencing sample was made of peripheral blood. These TCRs come from a man under 40 with acute or convalescent COVID-19. Both conserved end residues are part of each CDR3. A D gene is named only where the DNA matches it firmly. Some rows mark clone size as missing; the rest say once, few, many or name a class of expanded clone.

d_call,cdr3_length,v_call,j_call,clone_size,cdr3_aa,cdr3_nt
.,14,TRBV7-9,TRBJ1-2,.,CASSPLGGNYGYTF,TGTGCCAGCAGCCCCTTGGGGGGAAACTATGGCTACACCTTC
.,9,TRBV20-1,TRBJ1-5,.,CSAGQPQHF,TGCAGTGCCGGGCAGCCCCAGCATTTT
TRBD2,15,TRBV7-2,TRBJ2-1,.,CASSYSAGGPREQFF,TGTGCCAGCAGCTATTCAGCGGGAGGGCCGAGGGAGCAGTTCTTC
TRBD1,14,TRBV5-1,TRBJ1-5,few,CASSLVAGGQPQHF,TGCGCCAGCAGCTTGGTTGCAGGGGGGCAGCCCCAGCATTTT
.,16,TRBV4-2,TRBJ1-1,.,CASSQVPLAGNTEAFF,TGTGCCAGCAGCCAAGTTCCTCTGGCAGGTAACACTGAAGCTTTCTTT
.,14,TRBV29-1,TRBJ1-5,.,CSVREGSSSQPQHF,TGCAGCGTCCGGGAGGGGTCGAGTAGCCAGCCCCAGCATTTT
.,13,TRBV19,TRBJ2-2,.,CVVTTTNTGELFF,TGTGTAGTGACAACCACGAACACCGGGGAGCTGTTTTTT
.,14,TRBV30,TRBJ1-4,.,CACDPGVANEKLFF,TGTGCCTGCGACCCAGGGGTAGCTAATGAAAAACTGTTTTTT
TRBD1,15,TRBV19,TRBJ1-1,.,CASRSSGTGYTEAFF,TGTGCCAGTAGAAGCTCCGGGACAGGGTACACTGAAGCTTTCTTT
.,15,TRBV4-1,TRBJ1-2,.,CASSGNSVLNYGYTF,TGCGCCAGCAGCGGTAACAGTGTTCTCAACTATGGCTACACCTTC
TRBD1,15,TRBV28,TRBJ1-2,.,CASSLGGQGALSSVF,TGTGCCAGCAGTTTGGGCGGACAGGGGGCGCTCTCTTCCGTTTTC
TRBD1,15,TRBV6-1,TRBJ1-1,.,CASSEVQGGNTEAFF,TGTGCCAGCAGTGAAGTTCAGGGGGGGAACACTGAAGCTTTCTTT
.,12,TRBV28,TRBJ1-2,.,CASSLSGYGYTF,TGTGCCAGCAGTTTATCGGGCTATGGCTACACCTTC
.,13,TRBV19,TRBJ1-2,.,CASAVARSDGYTF,TGTGCCAGTGCGGTGGCGAGGTCTGATGGCTACACCTTC
TRBD1,15,TRBV2,TRBJ1-5,.,CASSYGQGEWVPQHF,TGTGCCAGCAGTTACGGACAGGGCGAGTGGGTGCCCCAGCATTTT
.,14,TRBV7-2,TRBJ2-2,once,CASSYTSGTGELFF,TGTGCCAGCAGCTACACAAGTGGCACCGGGGAGCTGTTTTTT
.,13,TRBV18,TRBJ2-2,.,CASSQPNTGELFF,TGTGCCAGCTCACAGCCGAACACCGGGGAGCTGTTTTTT
TRBD1,16,TRBV5-4,TRBJ1-6,few,CASSIGQGAKHSPLHF,TGTGCCAGCAGCATCGGACAGGGGGCAAAACATTCACCCCTCCACTTT
TRBD1,14,TRBV19,TRBJ1-2,.,CASNSPTGGGGYTF,TGTGCCAGTAACTCCCCGACAGGGGGCGGTGGCTACACCTTC
TRBD2,15,TRBV6-5,TRBJ2-1,few,CASSLQAGAYNEQFF,TGTGCCAGCAGTTTGCAAGCGGGAGCGTACAATGAGCAGTTCTTC
TRBD2,16,TRBV11-2,TRBJ2-1,.,CASSRELGLERNEQFF,TGTGCCAGCAGTCGCGAGCTAGGACTAGAGCGAAATGAGCAGTTCTTC
.,13,TRBV28,TRBJ2-7,.,CASRRDISYEQYF,TGTGCCAGCAGAAGGGACATTTCTTACGAGCAGTACTTC
.,11,TRBV6-5,TRBJ2-4,.,CASIQGGIQYF,TGTGCCAGCATCCAGGGGGGCATTCAGTACTTC
TRBD2,13,TRBV10-1,TRBJ2-1,.,CASGTSGKDEQFF,TGCGCCAGCGGGACTAGCGGGAAAGATGAGCAGTTCTTC
.,15,TRBV27,TRBJ2-6,.,CASSLSVSGANVLTF,TGTGCCAGCAGTTTGTCAGTCTCTGGGGCCAACGTCCTGACTTTC
.,15,TRBV20-1,TRBJ1-6,.,CSASASDSSNSPLHF,TGCAGTGCTAGTGCCTCGGACAGTAGTAATTCACCCCTCCACTTT
.,20,TRBV12-1,TRBJ2-4,once,CASSFARPSPGTTGANIQYF,TGTGCCAGCAGCTTTGCCCGTCCTAGCCCGGGGACGACAGGGGCAAACATTCAGTACTTC